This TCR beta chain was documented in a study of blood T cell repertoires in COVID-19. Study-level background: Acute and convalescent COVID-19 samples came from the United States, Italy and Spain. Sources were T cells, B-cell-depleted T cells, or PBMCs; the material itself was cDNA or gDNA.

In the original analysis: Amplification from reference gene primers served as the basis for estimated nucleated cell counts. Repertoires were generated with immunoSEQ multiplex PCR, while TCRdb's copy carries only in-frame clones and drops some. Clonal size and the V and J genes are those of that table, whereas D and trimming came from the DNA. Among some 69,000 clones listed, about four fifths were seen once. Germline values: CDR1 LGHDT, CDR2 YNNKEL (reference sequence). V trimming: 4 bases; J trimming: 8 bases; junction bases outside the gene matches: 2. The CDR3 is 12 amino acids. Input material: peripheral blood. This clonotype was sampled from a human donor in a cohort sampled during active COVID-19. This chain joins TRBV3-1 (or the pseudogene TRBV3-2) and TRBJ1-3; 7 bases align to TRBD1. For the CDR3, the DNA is TGTGCCAGCAGCCTTACAGGGGACACCATATATTTT. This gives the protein CASSLTGDTIYF.